A single sample is the source of the 30 T cell receptor beta chains below, sequenced in a study of blood T cell repertoires in COVID-19. Measured with immunoSEQ multiplex PCR; TCRdb has only the in-frame clones, and not every one. The table lists around 170,000 clones, 80% to 85% of them singletons. Specimen: peripheral blood. These receptors were collected from a man younger than 35 with active or convalescent COVID-19.

The chain has TRBV18 and TRBJ2-1; possibly TRBD1 for D (5 bases). This CDR3 region has 15 residues. The germline CDR1 and CDR2 sequences are KGHSH and LQKENI. The V end was cut by 4 bases, the J end by 4 bases, with 14 bases between. The CDR3 is CASSLGVGAYNEQFF. Here the CDR3 DNA reads TGTGCCAGCTCACTAGGGGTTGGGGCTTACAATGAGCAGTTCTTC. The complete variable domain, with remaining parts taken from reference TRBV18 and TRBJ2-1, reads NAGVMQNPRHLVRRRGQEARLRCSPMKGHSHVYWYRQLPEEGLKFMVYLQKENIIDESGMPKERFSAEFPKEGPSILRIQQVVRGDSAAYFCASSLGVGAYNEQFFGPGTRLTVL.

V is TRBV27 and J is TRBJ2-7, with TRBD2 matching over 7 bases. The CDR3 runs to 13 residues. J gave up 4 bases and V 3 bases, and 3 bases lay outside the gene matches. From germline, CDR1 is MNHEY and CDR2 SMNVEV (reference sequence). CDR3 sequence reads: CASSLGGSYEQYF. As DNA, the CDR3 is TGTGCCAGCAGTTTGGGGGGGTCTTACGAGCAGTACTTC.

The chain is built from TRBV28 and TRBJ1-1; D perhaps matches TRBD1 (6 bases). Germline V lookup: CDR1 MDHEN, CDR2 SYDVKM. The CDR3 spans 14 residues. Trimming stripped 3 bases from V and 2 bases from J, with 10 bases between. In DNA, the CDR3 is TGTGCCAGCAGTTTTCAGGGGCTAAACACTGAAGCTTTCTTT. Protein sequence: CASSFQGLNTEAFF.

The rearrangement uses TRBV4-2 and TRBJ1-2; no definite D call. The CDR3 has 19 amino acids. The V gene's germline CDR1 is LGHNA and CDR2 YNFKEQ. The V and J ends lost 0 bases and 0 bases respectively, with 20 bases between them. CDR3 sequence reads: CASSQDTTSNEGTNYGYTF. In DNA, the CDR3 is TGTGCCAGCAGCCAAGATACCACCTCCAATGAGGGAACTAACTATGGCTACACCTTC.

This chain connects TRBV6-5 to TRBJ2-1; possible D gene TRBD1, 6 bases. The CDR3 spans 15 residues. V was pared by 6 bases and J by 0 bases, with 12 bases between. Germline V gene data show CDR1 as MNHEY and CDR2 as SVGAGI. CDR3 bases: TGTGCCAGCAGAGCAGGGGTGAGCTCCTACAATGAGCAGTTCTTC. It specifies CASRAGVSSYNEQFF.

The V call is TRBV28, the J call TRBJ2-7; TRBD1 matches 11 bases. This CDR3 has 15 amino acids. The germline gives CDR1 MDHEN, CDR2 SYDVKM. The J segment lost 4 bases and the V segment lost 8 bases, leaving 10 bases of the junction unmatched. The CDR3 here is CASSTSGTGGYEQYF. The CDR3, as DNA: TGTGCCAGCTCGACCTCCGGGACAGGGGGATACGAGCAGTACTTC.

The chain combines TRBV18 with TRBJ2-3; TRBD2 agrees at 11 bases. This CDR3 contains 20 residues. Trimming at V came to 5 bases and at J to 0 bases, leaving 16 bases not matched to a gene. Germline CDR1 and CDR2: KGHSH and LQKENI. Here the CDR3 DNA reads TGTGCCAGCTCATCCATGGAGGCTAGCGGGGGGATTTCTAGCACAGATACGCAGTATTTT. The encoded protein is CASSSMEASGGISSTDTQYF. The variable domain in full, with the rest retrieved from reference TRBV18 and TRBJ2-3, is NAGVMQNPRHLVRRRGQEARLRCSPMKGHSHVYWYRQLPEEGLKFMVYLQKENIIDESGMPKERFSAEFPKEGPSILRIQQVVRGDSAAYFCASSSMEASGGISSTDTQYFGPGTRLTVL.

The gene calls are TRBV28 and TRBJ1-6; TRBD1 is a possible D gene (6 bases). V gave up 5 bases and J gave up 9 bases, with 20 bases separating them. This CDR3 contains 16 residues. The germline CDR1 and CDR2 sequences are MDHEN and SYDVKM. The CDR3, as DNA: TGTGCCAGCAGTCGCCCAATCTGGACAGAGGGTTCACCCCTCCACTTT. Protein sequence: CASSRPIWTEGSPLHF.

The CDR3 spells CASSLFSWNTEAFF. The CDR3 DNA sequence: TGTGCCAGCAGCTTATTTTCGTGGAACACTGAAGCTTTCTTT. The V and J genes are TRBV7-2 and TRBJ1-1, with no clear D. This CDR3 is 14 amino acids long. In germline, CDR1 is SGHTA, CDR2 FQGNSA. V shed 2 bases and J shed 1 base, with 8 bases lying between them.

The chain couples TRBV5-1 to TRBJ2-1, with TRBD1 matching over 7 bases. CDR3 length: 15 residues. Germline values: CDR1 SGHRS, CDR2 YFSETQ. V lost 0 bases to trimming and J lost 4 bases; unmatched junction nucleotides: 4. The CDR3 loop is CASSLETGVYNEQFF. CDR3 nucleotides: TGCGCCAGCAGCTTGGAAACAGGGGTGTACAATGAGCAGTTCTTC.

This clone was counted between two and nine times. The chain links TRBV19 to TRBJ2-2; 8 bases map to TRBD1. The CDR3 consists of 13 residues. J gave up 7 bases and V 5 bases, and 3 bases lay outside the gene matches. Germline V gene lookup returns CDR1 LNHDA and CDR2 SQIVND (reference sequence). DNA of the CDR3: TGTGCCAGTAGTCAACAGGGGGTCGGGGAGCTGTTTTTT. Translation gives CASSQQGVGELFF.

The table lists this clone with a count of one. The CDR3 region is CASRRQGPNEKLFF. The CDR3 DNA sequence: TGTGCCAGCAGAAGGCAGGGGCCGAATGAAAAACTGTTTTTT. The J gene is TRBJ1-4, the V gene TRBV11-2, with TRBD1 as a possible D gene (6 bases). The CDR3 has 14 amino acids. Germline CDR1 and CDR2: SGHAT and FQNNGV. V shed 6 bases and J shed 5 bases, with 13 bases lying between them.

The chain recombines TRBV5-1 with TRBJ2-1, with 10 nucleotides matching TRBD1. Germline values: CDR1 SGHRS, CDR2 YFSETQ. V dropped 5 bases and J dropped 6; count of bases not matched to a gene: 8. CDR3 length equals 15 residues. The CDR3 nucleotides are TGCGCCAGCAGTGGCAGGACAGGGGGACCCAATGAGCAGTTCTTC. It is translated as CASSGRTGGPNEQFF.

The chain has TRBV4-2 and TRBJ2-7, with D unclear. CDR1 is LGHNA and CDR2 is YNFKEQ in the germline V gene. The germline V and J ends were trimmed by 1 base and 6 bases, with 10 bases remaining between them. CDR3 size: 13 residues. CDR3 residues: CASSQGEPPEQYF. CDR3 in DNA: TGTGCCAGCAGCCAAGGAGAACCCCCCGAGCAGTACTTC.

V is TRBV2 and J is TRBJ1-4; possibly TRBD1 for D (5 bases). Trimming took off 8 bases at V and 2 bases at J, with 12 bases between the two ends. CDR3 length: 14 residues. Germline V gene lookup returns CDR1 SNHLY and CDR2 FYNNEI. CDR3 loop: CASGIGGTNEKLFF. CDR3 bases: TGTGCCAGCGGGATCGGGGGGACTAATGAAAAACTGTTTTTT.

The V gene is TRBV12-5, the J gene TRBJ2-7; TRBD1 is a possible D gene (6 bases). Deletions cut 6 bases from V and 7 bases from J, with 16 bases between. The germline V gene has CDR1 LGHNT and CDR2 FRNRAP. The CDR3 is 13 residues long. For the CDR3, the DNA is TGTGCTAGTGGCCGGGACACCTCCTGGGAGCAGTACTTC. It encodes CASGRDTSWEQYF.

This clone was counted only a few times. Other DNA sequences within the sample encode an identical CDR3. The chain combines TRBV6-1 with TRBJ1-6, with 11 bases identical to TRBD1. The CDR3 runs to 14 residues. The V segment lost 3 bases and the J segment 9 bases; nucleotides outside the gene matches: 1. CDR1 is MNHNS, CDR2 SASEGT, per germline. The chain's CDR3 is CASSEGTGGSPLHF. The DNA of the CDR3 is TGTGCCAGCAGTGAGGGGACAGGGGGTTCACCCCTCCACTTT.

The chain carries TRBV5-6 and TRBJ2-7; tentatively, D is TRBD2 (5 bases). Germline V lookup: CDR1 SGHDT, CDR2 YYEEEE. This CDR3 is 15 amino acids long. V was clipped by 4 bases and J by 6 bases, with 20 bases between them. Here the CDR3 reads CASSPYWETRSEQYF. The CDR3 nucleotides read TGTGCCAGCAGCCCTTATTGGGAGACCCGTTCCGAGCAGTACTTC.

This clone has just a few counts. The V gene is TRBV15, the J gene TRBJ2-3, with unresolved D. V was trimmed by 1 base and J by 2 bases, leaving 7 bases between them. The CDR3 length is 14 residues. The germline V gene encodes CDR1 LNHNV and CDR2 YYDKDF (reference sequence). The CDR3 coding sequence is TGTGCCACCAGCAGAGCACAGAACACAGATACGCAGTATTTT. This sequence encodes CATSRAQNTDTQYF.

This clone was counted once. The chain links TRBV7-2 to TRBJ2-1; TRBD1 aligns across 9 bases. The J segment lost 7 bases and the V segment lost 5 bases, leaving 9 bases of the junction unmatched. The CDR3 covers 15 residues. In germline, CDR1 is SGHTA, CDR2 FQGNSA. The CDR3 here is CASSIQGASSNEQFF. The CDR3 DNA is TGTGCCAGCAGCATACAGGGGGCTAGCTCGAATGAGCAGTTCTTC.

The chain combines TRBV6-4 with TRBJ1-1; a possible D gene is TRBD1 (5 bases). V lost 6 bases and J 4 bases, leaving 12 bases between the germline ends. CDR1 and CDR2 from the germline V gene are MRHNA and SNTAGT. The CDR3 spans 13 residues. CDR3 in DNA: TGTGCCAGCAGAGTCAGGGTCGGCACTGAAGCTTTCTTT. It encodes CASRVRVGTEAFF.

The gene calls are TRBV5-4 and TRBJ2-2; 14 bases line up with TRBD2. V was pared by 0 bases and J by 5 bases, with 3 bases of the junction left unmatched. This CDR3 has 17 residues. CDR1 is SGHNT, CDR2 YYREEE, per germline (reference sequence). The CDR3 sequence: CASSLGLAGGYTGELFF. CDR3 DNA: TGTGCCAGCAGCTTGGGACTAGCGGGGGGGTATACCGGGGAGCTGTTTTTT.

The rearrangement links TRBV5-1 to TRBJ1-1, with a weak D call TRBD1 (5 bases). CDR1 is SGHRS, CDR2 YFSETQ, per germline. Trimming took 0 bases from V and 5 from J, leaving 11 bases between them. The CDR3 is 14 residues long. The CDR3, as DNA: TGCGCCAGCAGCTTGGTGCAGGGAACAACTGAAGCTTTCTTT. Amino acid sequence: CASSLVQGTTEAFF.

This clone was detected once. The rearrangement uses TRBV5-1 and TRBJ2-3; D unclear. Germline V gene sequence: CDR1 SGHRS, CDR2 YFSETQ. The germline V and J ends were trimmed by 5 bases and 2 bases, with 15 bases remaining between them. The CDR3 runs to 15 residues. The CDR3 is CASRTGVHLTDTQYF. In DNA form, the CDR3 reads TGCGCCAGCAGAACTGGTGTCCATCTCACAGATACGCAGTATTTT.

A few counts support this clone. The chain recombines TRBV28 with TRBJ2-7; possible D gene TRBD2, 5 bases. V lost 6 bases to trimming and J lost 0 bases, with 15 bases between them. CDR1 is MDHEN and CDR2 is SYDVKM in the germline V gene. There are 15 residues in the CDR3. CDR3 DNA sequence: TGTGCCAGCAGCCGCGGCGGGCAGACCTCCTACGAGCAGTACTTC. Translation gives CASSRGGQTSYEQYF.

This clone was observed at least ten times. The chain joins TRBV19 to TRBJ2-5, with TRBD2 identical over 7 bases. This CDR3 contains 14 residues. Germline V CDR1 and CDR2: LNHDA, SQIVND (reference sequence). Trimming cost V 6 bases and J 1 base; bases outside gene matches: 5. CDR3 protein: CASRETSVQETQYF. The CDR3 nucleotides read TGTGCCAGTAGAGAAACTAGCGTCCAAGAGACCCAGTACTTC.

This clone was detected only a few times. The V gene is TRBV7-2, the J gene TRBJ2-7, with TRBD2 identical over 9 bases. J was trimmed by 2 bases and V by 1 base; bases with no gene match: 3. Germline V gene data show CDR1 as SGHTA and CDR2 as FQGNSA. This CDR3 spans 15 amino acids. CDR3 protein: CASSLVGGGAYEQYF. For the CDR3, the DNA is TGTGCCAGCAGCTTAGTTGGCGGGGGGGCCTACGAGCAGTACTTC. The full variable domain, with the rest looked up from reference TRBV7-2 and TRBJ2-7, is GAGVSQSPSNKVTEKGKDVELRCDPISGHTALYWYRQSLGQGLEFLIYFQGNSAPDKSGLPSDRFSAERTGGSVSTLTIQRTQQEDSAVYLCASSLVGGGAYEQYFGPGTRLTVT.

The chain joins TRBV19 to TRBJ2-4; TRBD2 might be the D (5 bases). Germline V CDR1 and CDR2: LNHDA, SQIVND (reference sequence). V was clipped by 5 bases and J by 1 base, with 9 bases between them. CDR3 length equals 14 residues. CDR3 coding DNA: TGTGCCAGTAGTGCCCCGGGGGCCAAAAACATTCAGTACTTC. Amino acids: CASSAPGAKNIQYF.

The J gene is TRBJ2-2, the V gene TRBV30, with D unresolved. This CDR3 is 11 amino acids long. Trimming removed 3 bases at V and 7 bases at J, with 6 bases between. Germline assignment: CDR1 GTSNPN and CDR2 SVGIG (reference sequence). CDR3 amino acids: CAWSYGGELFF. The CDR3 nucleotides read TGTGCCTGGAGCTATGGCGGGGAGCTGTTTTTT.

This chain links TRBV30 with TRBJ2-5; tentatively, D is TRBD2 (5 bases). Germline CDR1 GTSNPN, CDR2 SVGIG (reference sequence). The V end lost 5 bases, the J end lost 7 bases, and 11 bases lay between the germline ends. The CDR3 totals 11 residues. CDR3 in amino acids: CAWAARGTQYF. The CDR3 nucleotides read TGTGCCTGGGCAGCTCGGGGGACCCAGTACTTC. The variable domain in full, with the rest retrieved from reference TRBV30 and TRBJ2-5, is SQTIHQWPATLVQPVGSPLSLECTVEGTSNPNLYWYRQAAGRGLQLLFYSVGIGQISSEVPQNLSASRPQDRQFILSSKKLLLSDSGFYLCAWAARGTQYFGPGTRLLVL.